A single sample is the source of the 23 T cell receptor beta chains below, sequenced in a study of OX40 agonist ivuxolimab in advanced cancers. Some clones are missing from TCRdb's copy, which holds only in-frame ones; the method was immunoSEQ multiplex PCR. The sample yields 57,000 or so clones, 80% to 95% seen once. The specimen comprised CD4+ or CD8+ T cells sorted from blood, sampled in a trial of the OX40 agonist ivuxolimab. The receptor set was obtained from an adult with an advanced solid tumor such as melanoma, head and neck, liver or kidney cancer.

This clone was counted once. The V gene is TRBV6-5, the J gene TRBJ1-1; D is unclear. Deletions cut 6 bases from V and 0 bases from J, with 11 bases between. The CDR3 spans 14 residues. Looked up from germline, CDR1 is MNHEY and CDR2 is SVGAGI. The DNA of the CDR3 is TGTGCCAGCAGGCGGACCGGGTTGAACACTGAAGCTTTCTTT. Protein sequence: CASRRTGLNTEAFF.

This clone has just one count. The CDR3 DNA is TGTGCCAGCAGCTTAGGTGCCGGGACGGCCCTCTCCTACGAGCAGTACTTC. Translation gives CASSLGAGTALSYEQYF. The rearrangement uses TRBV7-8 and TRBJ2-7; D tentatively fits TRBD1 or TRBD2 (5 bases each). The CDR3 is 17 residues long. The V end lost 1 base, the J end lost 0 bases, and 16 bases lay between the germline ends. Germline-derived CDR1 and CDR2 are SGHVS and FQNEAQ.

V and J are TRBV7-9 and TRBJ1-2; 8 bases align to TRBD1. The germline V gene encodes CDR1 SEHNR and CDR2 FQNEAQ (reference sequence). V shed 2 bases, J shed 12 bases, and the junction held 5 bases outside the gene matches. CDR3 size: 12 residues. The CDR3 region has the DNA TGTGCCAGCAGCTTAAAAGGGGACAGGCACACCTTC. It codes for CASSLKGDRHTF.

Points on this clone: Compared with germline, one end of the junction differs, possibly owing to a read error. The chain combines TRBV2 with TRBJ1-2; 8 bases fit TRBD1. This CDR3 contains 15 residues. Germline assignment: CDR1 SNHLY and CDR2 FYNNEI. CDR3 bases: TGTGCCAGCAGCGAAGACAGGGGCGTGATGTATGGCTACACCTTC. Translation: CASSEDRGVMYGYTF.

This clone occurred a few times. The rearrangement links TRBV7-2 to TRBJ2-3; 13 nucleotides align to TRBD2. V shed 5 bases and J 1 base; nucleotides not matched to a gene: 3. Looked up from germline, CDR1 is SGHTA and CDR2 is FQGNSA. The CDR3 consists of 16 residues. The CDR3: CASSTGLAGGTDTQYF. The CDR3 DNA reads TGTGCCAGCAGCACCGGACTAGCGGGGGGCACAGATACGCAGTATTTT.

This clone has only one observation. The chain combines TRBV2 with TRBJ1-5, with D unclear. V was cut by 0 bases and J by 3 bases, with 3 bases left in between. CDR1 and CDR2 from the germline V gene are SNHLY and FYNNEI. CDR3 length: 13 residues. The CDR3 DNA sequence: TGTGCCAGCAGTGAAGCGCCCAATCAGCCCCAGCATTTT. Its translation: CASSEAPNQPQHF.

The chain employs TRBV7-3 and TRBJ2-3, with D hard to call. The CDR3 runs to 14 residues. CDR1 and CDR2 (germline): SGHTA, FQGTGA. V was shortened by 1 base and J by 3 bases, with 8 bases between the two germline ends. The CDR3 nucleotides read TGTGCCAGCAGCTTAAATCCAGCAACAGATACGCAGTATTTT. Its translation is CASSLNPATDTQYF. Full variable domain (outside the CDR3, taken from reference TRBV7-3 and TRBJ2-3): GAGVSQTPSNKVTEKGKYVELRCDPISGHTALYWYRQSLGQGPEFLIYFQGTGAADDSGLPNDRFFAVRPEGSVSTLKIQRTERGDSAVYLCASSLNPATDTQYFGPGTRLTVL.

The chain combines TRBV27 with TRBJ2-1; 7 bases match TRBD2. Germline-derived CDR1 and CDR2 are MNHEY and SMNVEV (reference sequence). The CDR3 spans 17 residues. Unmatched junction bases numbered 10, after V lost 5 bases and J lost 0 bases. Here the CDR3 reads CASSGMWGTTSYNEQFF. CDR3 coding DNA: TGTGCCAGCAGTGGCATGTGGGGGACTACCTCCTACAATGAGCAGTTCTTC.

The gene calls are TRBV7-9 and TRBJ1-6; 7 bases match TRBD1. Germline V gene lookup returns CDR1 SEHNR and CDR2 FQNEAQ (reference sequence). There are 15 residues in the CDR3. V was pared by 3 bases and J by 7 bases, with 6 bases of the junction left unmatched. The DNA for the CDR3 is TGTGCCAGCAGCTTGGAGCAGGGACAGAATTCACCCCTCCACTTT. Translation: CASSLEQGQNSPLHF.

This chain joins TRBV18 and TRBJ1-2; D unclear. This CDR3 is 15 amino acids long. Per germline, CDR1 KGHSH and CDR2 LQKENI. Trimming left V 5 bases short and J 2 bases short, with 15 bases between. The CDR3, as DNA: TGTGCCAGCTCATCCGGCCACCAGGACAACTATGGCTACACCTTC. Protein: CASSSGHQDNYGYTF.

This rearrangement joins TRBV30 to TRBJ2-7; 10 bases line up with TRBD2. The J segment lost 0 bases and the V segment lost 3 bases, leaving 5 bases of the junction unmatched. In germline, CDR1 is GTSNPN, CDR2 SVGIG (reference sequence). The CDR3 length is 15 residues. CDR3 region: CAWRPTSGLSYEQYF. In DNA form, the CDR3 reads TGTGCCTGGAGGCCGACTAGCGGGCTCTCCTACGAGCAGTACTTC.

J is TRBJ2-2 and V is TRBV19, with D possibly being TRBD1 (6 bases). CDR3 length: 14 residues. Germline V gene data show CDR1 as LNHDA and CDR2 as SQIVND (reference sequence). V lost 8 bases, J lost 3 bases, and 13 bases lay in between. The CDR3 reads CASFARGDTGELFF. In DNA form, the CDR3 reads TGTGCCAGTTTCGCCAGGGGAGACACCGGGGAGCTGTTTTTT.

The chain joins TRBV7-2 to TRBJ2-7, with D perhaps matching TRBD2 (6 bases). From germline, CDR1 is SGHTA and CDR2 FQGNSA. There are 15 residues in the CDR3. Trimming pared 2 bases from V and 2 bases from J, leaving 13 bases between. Here the CDR3 DNA reads TGTGCCAGCAGCTTACTGGCGGGACTGACCTACGAGCAGTACTTC. Translated: CASSLLAGLTYEQYF.

As to this clone: Within the sample, other DNA sequences also encode this same CDR3. This chain links TRBV6-1 with TRBJ2-5; D uncertain. CDR3 length equals 13 residues. Trimming removed 3 bases at V and 1 base at J, with 6 bases between. Germline CDR1 is MNHNS and CDR2 is SASEGT. The CDR3 sequence: CASSEQRQETQYF. CDR3 bases: TGTGCCAGCAGTGAGCAGCGCCAAGAGACCCAGTACTTC.

This chain links TRBV25-1 with TRBJ2-5, with D possibly being TRBD2 (5 bases). Germline values: CDR1 MGHDK, CDR2 SYGVNS. CDR3 length: 13 residues. The V end lost 4 bases, the J end lost 4 bases, and 10 bases lay between the germline ends. In nucleotides, the CDR3 is TGTGCCAGCAGTGTGGCGGGCTTAGAGACCCAGTACTTC. Amino acids: CASSVAGLETQYF.

This clone was seen just once. The chain recombines TRBV19 with TRBJ1-6; D not certain. The V end lost 4 bases, the J end lost 2 bases, and 6 bases lay between the germline ends. The CDR3 is 14 amino acids. Germline V lookup: CDR1 LNHDA, CDR2 SQIVND (reference sequence). CDR3 nucleotide sequence: TGTGCCAGTAGTACTGGAGCCTATAATTCACCCCTCCACTTT. Translated: CASSTGAYNSPLHF.

The chain couples TRBV5-4 to TRBJ2-1, with 9 bases identical to TRBD2. The CDR3 length is 15 residues. Trimming at V came to 2 bases and at J to 3 bases, leaving 3 bases not matched to a gene. Per germline, CDR1 SGHNT and CDR2 YYREEE (reference sequence). The CDR3 region has the DNA TGTGCCAGCAGCTTCGATAGCGGGGGCTACAATGAGCAGTTCTTC. This encodes CASSFDSGGYNEQFF.

The V call is TRBV5-4, the J call TRBJ2-7; 8 nucleotides line up with TRBD2. The CDR3 is made up of 14 amino acids. V was clipped by 0 bases and J by 5 bases; unmatched bases: 4. Per germline, CDR1 SGHNT and CDR2 YYREEE (reference sequence). CDR3 in amino acids: CASSLAPAGDEQYF. Written as DNA, the CDR3 is TGTGCCAGCAGCTTGGCCCCAGCGGGAGACGAGCAGTACTTC.

The chain is built from TRBV19 and TRBJ2-2; 7 nucleotides line up with TRBD1. The germline CDR1 and CDR2 sequences are LNHDA and SQIVND (reference sequence). V shed 7 bases and J 6 bases; nucleotides not matched to a gene: 11. The length of the CDR3 is 15 residues. The chain's CDR3 is CASTYGAGGPGELFF. The CDR3, as DNA: TGTGCCAGTACTTATGGGGCAGGGGGACCCGGGGAGCTGTTTTTT.

V usage is TRBV5-5 and J usage is TRBJ2-3; D not certain. The V gene's germline CDR1 is SGHKS and CDR2 YYEKEE (reference sequence). Trimming removed 2 bases at V and 1 base at J, with 11 bases between. This CDR3 is 15 amino acids long. The CDR3 DNA sequence: TGTGCCAGCAGCTTCGAGGCAGGCCGCACAGATACGCAGTATTTT. Its protein is CASSFEAGRTDTQYF.

The chain joins TRBV19 to TRBJ2-3; no clear D. The V gene's germline CDR1 is LNHDA and CDR2 SQIVND (reference sequence). There are 17 residues in the CDR3. V was cut by 5 bases and J by 2 bases, with 20 bases left in between. The CDR3: CASSPPVGRADTDTQYF. For the CDR3, the DNA is TGTGCCAGTAGTCCCCCCGTGGGTCGAGCTGACACAGATACGCAGTATTTT.

This chain joins TRBV28 and TRBJ2-2; D is undetermined. V was trimmed by 9 bases and J by 0 bases, leaving 8 bases between them. The CDR3 contains 13 residues. Germline V lookup: CDR1 MDHEN, CDR2 SYDVKM. The CDR3 nucleotides read TGTGCCAGTTGCGGCGCGAACACCGGGGAGCTGTTTTTT. Residues: CASCGANTGELFF. The complete variable domain, with remaining parts taken from reference TRBV28 and TRBJ2-2, reads DVKVTQSSRYLVKRTGEKVFLECVQDMDHENMFWYRQDPGLGLRLIYFSYDVKMKEKGDIPEGYSVSREKKERFSLILESASTNQTSMYLCASCGANTGELFFGEGSRLTVL.

The rearrangement links TRBV6-1 to TRBJ2-3, with D possibly being TRBD2 (6 bases). Germline CDR1 MNHNS, CDR2 SASEGT. The CDR3 consists of 13 residues. Trimming stripped 4 bases from V and 9 bases from J, with 14 bases between. Here the CDR3 reads CASSGSRGATQYF. The CDR3 bases are TGTGCCAGCAGTGGCTCGCGGGGCGCGACGCAGTATTTT.